The present T cell receptor beta chain was sequenced within a study of shared clonotypes between healthy human individuals (dated by TCRdb to between 2020 and 2021). For the wider study: The cohort comprised a couple of women and three men aged 18 to 49 years. For each donor, CD4 naive and CD4 memory were each given three plates, CD8 naive was given two plates, and CD8 memory was given one plate. To estimate repertoire size and how much clonotypes are shared between individuals, the study performed deep sequencing of blood TCR repertoires from a few healthy adults. To increase sequencing depth and limit assay-specific biases, different laboratories used diverse techniques to prepare libraries and sequence TCR repertoires. Leukapheresis yielded between about 0.8 and 9.5 billion PBMCs per donor.

The paper's findings and limits, for the study overall: Sampling was limited to blood, and TCR repertoires in tissue likely differ from TCR repertoires in blood. Across four donors, about 5% of naive CD4, approximately 3.6% of naive CD8, around 2.5% of memory CD4, and under 0.45% of memory CD8 clonotypes were shared. Clonotypes shared by all four sorted-subset donors showed higher generation probabilities than non-shared clonotypes. Because the study included only a small number of donors, the genetic and exposure-history diversity represented was limited. Naive subsets generally had larger estimated clonotype richness than memory subsets. Pairwise subsampling led to the expectation that sequencing depth would affect the degree of clonotype sharing among donors. Rarefaction of sorted-subset datasets indicated incomplete sequencing despite the large sequencing depth.

In this sample, this clone turned up once. Its target antigen remains unknown. Per-base quality was not reported, and no clone a single base away is much larger than it. Here V drops 3 bases and J drops 5 bases, and the junction holds 2 bases not matched to any gene. The germline V gene (reference sequence) supplies CDR1 LNHDA and CDR2 SQIVND. The CDR3 runs 15 amino acids, cysteine and phenylalanine included. Just the 45-base CDR3 DNA is kept, in frame starting at base 1. TCR CDR3 regions were amplified from genomic DNA by multiplex PCR using the deep immunoSEQ assay. Extracted genomic DNA from each cell subset was distributed evenly across all wells of several immunoSEQ 96-well plates, and each plate was treated as a replicate. For sorted subsets, approximately 200 ng of genomic DNA, equivalent to 25,000 to 35,000 T cell genomes, went into each replicate PCR. The purified libraries were quantified using a Qubit 3.0 fluorometer, sized with a Bioanalyzer 2100, and then quantified again using the KAPA Library Quantification kit. Each immunoSEQ 96-well plate was sequenced on its own single-read 150-cycle Illumina NextSeq 550 flow cell. The study's processing was this. Because the immunoSEQ output included only junctional sequences and no quality scores, the filtering could not be the same as the filtering used for full-length reads. To assign V/J genes and CDR3, sequences were annotated against IMGT germline references using PyIR, a Python wrapper for IgBLAST v1.9. Reads were removed for weak V/J assignments (E-value above 1e-6), missing CDR3, stop codons, out-of-frame junctions, or ambiguous translated residues. A V3J clonotype was defined by an identical inferred V gene, J gene, and CDR3 amino acid sequence. Percentage overlap between repertoires was computed as shared unique clonotypes divided by the size of the smaller repertoire. Repertoire richness was assessed with RTK rarefaction, the Chao1 estimator, and Recon v2.1 estimates of unobserved clonotypes. Generation probabilities for all TCRbeta clonotypes obtained by the gDNA method from several donors were computed using OLGA. TCRdb stores this immuneACCESS table with in-frame sequences only. Part of the clones is absent; in the studies checked, under half of the shortfall reflects unresolved V genes, and no reason is known for the rest. Clonal size and the V and J genes are those of that table, whereas D and trimming came from the DNA. This sample gives roughly 600,000 clones in total; roughly 98% of them show up just once. The top ten hold approximately 0.33% of the sample.

CD8 naive samples were CD45RO-negative cells positively selected for CCR7, giving a CD45RA+CCR7+ population that excluded TemRA cells. Healthy HIV-negative adults with no recently reported acute infections or vaccinations were included as donors. All donors were Caucasian adults living in Nashville, Tennessee, USA. After blood collection by leukapheresis, PBMCs were isolated using Ficoll-Histopaque density gradient centrifugation and then cryopreserved in the vapor phase of liquid nitrogen. Purity and quantity of every magnetically sorted T cell population were checked by analytical flow cytometry. From each sorted fraction, genomic DNA was isolated and quantified by UV absorbance on a Nanodrop 2000c.

This clonotype originated in a man aged 25-45 years in good health. Source material: naive CD8+ T cells sorted from blood. The sample's cell subset or site label, in plain terms: CD45RA+CCR7+. In this chain, TRBV19 is recombined with TRBJ2-3, with 13 bases in between that match TRBD2. The CDR3 region: CASSIGLAGEDTQYF. The DNA sequence follows: TGTGCCAGTAGTATTGGACTAGCGGGAGAAGATACGCAGTATTTT.